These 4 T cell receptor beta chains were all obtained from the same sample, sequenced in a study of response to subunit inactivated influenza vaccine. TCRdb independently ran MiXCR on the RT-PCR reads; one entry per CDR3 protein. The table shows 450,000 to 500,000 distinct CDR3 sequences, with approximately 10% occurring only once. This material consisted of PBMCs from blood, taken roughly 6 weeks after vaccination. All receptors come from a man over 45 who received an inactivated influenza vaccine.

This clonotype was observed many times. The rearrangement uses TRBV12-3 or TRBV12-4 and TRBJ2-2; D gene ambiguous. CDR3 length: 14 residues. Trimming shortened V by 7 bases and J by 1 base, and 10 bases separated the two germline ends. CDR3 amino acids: CASNPFLNTGELFF. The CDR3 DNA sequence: TGTGCCAGCAATCCCTTTCTGAACACCGGGGAGCTGTTTTTT.

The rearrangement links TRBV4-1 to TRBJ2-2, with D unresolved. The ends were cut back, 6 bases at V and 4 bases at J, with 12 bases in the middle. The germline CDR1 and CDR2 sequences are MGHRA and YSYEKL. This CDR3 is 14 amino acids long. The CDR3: CASRVLGSTGELFF. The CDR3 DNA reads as TGCGCCAGCAGGGTGTTGGGTTCCACCGGGGAGCTGTTTTTT.

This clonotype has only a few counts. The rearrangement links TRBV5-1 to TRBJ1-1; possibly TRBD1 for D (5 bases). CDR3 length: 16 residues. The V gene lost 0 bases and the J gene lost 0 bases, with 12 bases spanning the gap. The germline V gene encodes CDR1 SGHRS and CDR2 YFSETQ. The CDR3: CASSLERGEMNTEAFF. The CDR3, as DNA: TGCGCCAGCAGCTTGGAGCGGGGCGAGATGAACACTGAAGCTTTCTTT.

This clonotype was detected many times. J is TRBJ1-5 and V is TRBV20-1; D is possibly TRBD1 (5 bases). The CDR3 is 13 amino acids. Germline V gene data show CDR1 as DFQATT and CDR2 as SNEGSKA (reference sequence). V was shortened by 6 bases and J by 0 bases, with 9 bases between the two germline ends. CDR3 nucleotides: TGCAGTGCAACGGACAATAGCAATCAGCCCCAGCATTTT. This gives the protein CSATDNSNQPQHF.